This is a list of T cell receptor beta chains from one sample in a study of Ad26.COV2.S vaccination and SARS-CoV-2 variants. Sequencing used immunoSEQ multiplex PCR; TCRdb keeps in-frame clones, though not all of them. Counted here are roughly 700,000 clones, 70% to 90% occurring once; the ten biggest clones make up approximately 1.5%. The specimen comprised peripheral blood, sampled in a trial of Ad26.COV2.S vaccine versus placebo. Receptor source: a person aged 18-65 years who received the Ad26.COV2.S COVID-19 vaccine or a placebo. Both conserved end residues are part of each CDR3. The D gene is left open where the match is weak. Size is omitted from some rows. Given values are once, few, many or a class for expanded clones.

>TRBV7-2|TRBJ1-1|-|-
TGTGCCAGCAGCCTCTTGGGGGGGCAAACTGAAGCTTTCTTT
CASSLLGGQTEAFF
>TRBV5-4|TRBJ1-1|-|once
TGTGCCAGCAGCCCTGCTCATATGGGCACTGAAGCTTTCTTT
CASSPAHMGTEAFF
>TRBV9|TRBJ1-1|TRBD1|-
TGTGCCAGCAACGGAGGACAGGGAATTAGCTTT
CASNGGQGISF
>TRBV2|TRBJ2-5|TRBD2|-
TGTGCCAGCAATCTGATACAGCGGGAGGGCCAAGAGACCCAGTACTTC
CASNLIQREGQETQYF
>TRBV5-1|TRBJ2-1|TRBD1|once
TGCGCCAGCAGCGGGCAGACAGGGTCCTACAATGAGCAGTTCTTC
CASSGQTGSYNEQFF
>TRBV12-2|TRBJ2-7|-|-
TGTGCAAGTCGCTTGTCAGTAGGCAGGAAGGGCCCTAGAGAATGGAGGTCCTACGAGCAGTACTTC
CASRLSVGRKGPREWRSYEQYF
>TRBV6-2/TRBV6-3|TRBJ2-5|-|once
TGTGCCAGCAGTTCCACCGGACTTGAATACTTC
CASSSTGLEYF
>TRBV5-1|TRBJ1-6|-|-
TGCGCCAGCAGCTCAAGGACCAGCTCCTATAATTCACCCCTCCACTTT
CASSSRTSSYNSPLHF
>TRBV29-1|TRBJ1-2|-|-
TGCAGCGTTGAAGGGGCAGGGAACTATGGCTACACCTTC
CSVEGAGNYGYTF
>TRBV7-8|TRBJ2-7|-|few
TGTGCCAGCAGCTTATTACCCCACGAGCAGTACTTC
CASSLLPHEQYF
>TRBV3-1/TRBV3-2|TRBJ1-3|-|-
TGTGCCAGCAGCCAAGGGGGGGGAAACACCATATATTTT
CASSQGGGNTIYF
>TRBV5-4|TRBJ2-5|TRBD2|-
TGTGCCAGCAGCTTGTGGGGCGGGGGACAAGAGACCCAGTACTTC
CASSLWGGGQETQYF
>TRBV3-1/TRBV3-2|TRBJ2-7|-|-
TGTGCCAGCAGCTCAGGGACCTACGAGCAGTACTTC
CASSSGTYEQYF
>TRBV10-2|TRBJ2-3|TRBD2|-
TGCGCCAGTGCGGAGGTAGCGGGGAGGGGCACAGATACGCAGTATTTT
CASAEVAGRGTDTQYF
>TRBV3-1/TRBV3-2|TRBJ2-7|-|-
TGTGCCAGCAGCCCTCCGACAGGTGTTCGGTACGAGCAGTACTTC
CASSPPTGVRYEQYF
>TRBV6-2/TRBV6-3|TRBJ1-5|-|few
TGTGCCAGCAGTTCGGGGTACAATCAGCCCCAGCATTTT
CASSSGYNQPQHF
>TRBV19|TRBJ2-2|-|-
TGTGCCAGTAGGGACAACCCCAATTTCAACGGGGAGCTGTTTTTT
CASRDNPNFNGELFF
>TRBV6-5|TRBJ2-2|-|-
TGTGCCAGCAGCTACGGGGTCCTGGGGGAGCTGTTTTTT
CASSYGVLGELFF
>TRBV18|TRBJ1-4|-|-
TGTGCCAGCTCACCACCGGCAGAATCGGAAAAACTGTTTTTT
CASSPPAESEKLFF
>TRBV10-3|TRBJ2-2|TRBD2|-
TGTGCCATCAGTGAGTCGAAACTAGCGGGAGGGATCGGGGAGCTGTTTTTT
CAISESKLAGGIGELFF
>TRBV3-1/TRBV3-2|TRBJ1-1|-|-
TGTGCCAGCAGCCAAGATGCTATGAACACTGAAGCTTTCTTT
CASSQDAMNTEAFF
>TRBV5-1|TRBJ2-7|-|-
TGCGCCAGCAGCTTAAATTGGCAGTCCTACGAGCAGTACTTC
CASSLNWQSYEQYF
>TRBV2|TRBJ1-5|TRBD1|-
TGTGCCAGCAGTCCTGGACAGGGGGCTCAGCCCCAGCATTTT
CASSPGQGAQPQHF
>TRBV5-8|TRBJ2-5|-|-
TGTGCCAGCAGCAAACAGTACCAAGAGACCCAGTACTTC
CASSKQYQETQYF
>TRBV14|TRBJ1-2|-|-
TGTGCCAGCAGCCAATTGACGGTTTATGGCTACACCTTC
CASSQLTVYGYTF
>TRBV16|TRBJ1-1|-|-
TGTGCCAGCAGCCAATCGGAGGTACTGAACACTGAAGCTTTCTTT
CASSQSEVLNTEAFF
>TRBV7-9|TRBJ2-7|-|once
TGTGCCAGCAGCTCCCGCCACGGGGATCGGAACGAGCAGTACTTC
CASSSRHGDRNEQYF
>TRBV11-2|TRBJ2-5|TRBD2|-
TGTGCCAGCAGCTTATTTAGCGGGAGTCAAGGGACCCAGTACTTC
CASSLFSGSQGTQYF
>TRBV29-1|TRBJ2-1|-|-
TGCAGCGTCGGACCGGATGAGCAGTTCTTC
CSVGPDEQFF
>TRBV18|TRBJ2-3|TRBD2|-
TGTGCCAGCTCAACCGGGACTAGCGGGGCTACAGATACGCAGTATTTT
CASSTGTSGATDTQYF
>TRBV30|TRBJ1-3|-|-
TGTGCCTGGAGGCACCGGGCCGCGGCAATATATTTT
CAWRHRAAAIYF
>TRBV25-1|TRBJ2-7|-|-
TGTGCCAGCAGTGACTCCGGGCGGGGCTACGAGCAGTACTTC
CASSDSGRGYEQYF
>TRBV6-1|TRBJ1-2|-|-
TGTGCCAGCAGCCCGGACAGTCTCTATGGCTACACCTTC
CASSPDSLYGYTF
>TRBV24-1|TRBJ2-2|TRBD1|-
TGTGCCACCACGGGACAGACGAACACCGGGGAGCTGTTTTTT
CATTGQTNTGELFF
>TRBV10-3|TRBJ2-6|TRBD1|-
TGTGCCATCAGTGGACAGGGTACTGGGGCCAACGTCCTGACTTTC
CAISGQGTGANVLTF
>TRBV6-5|TRBJ2-7|-|-
TGTGCCAGCAGTTACCCTCAGGACTTCTACGAGCAGTACTTC
CASSYPQDFYEQYF
>TRBV7-2|TRBJ2-7|TRBD2|once
TGTGCCAGCAGCCTACTAGCGGGCCCCTACGAGCAGTACTTC
CASSLLAGPYEQYF
>TRBV15|TRBJ2-7|-|-
TGTGCCACCAGCAGAGCCGCGGCTGACGGAACCTACGAGCAGTACTTC
CATSRAAADGTYEQYF
>TRBV25-1|TRBJ2-7|-|-
TGTGCCAGCAGTGAACGGTTCGAGCAGTACTTC
CASSERFEQYF
>TRBV27|TRBJ2-7|-|-
TGTGCCAGCAGTTTATCTCCTACTGGTCGGGGCGAGCAGTACTTC
CASSLSPTGRGEQYF
>TRBV6-5|TRBJ2-1|-|-
TGTGCCAGCAGTTACGCCATGAGTTATGAGCAGTTCTTC
CASSYAMSYEQFF
>TRBV7-9|TRBJ2-2|TRBD2|-
TGTGCCAGCAGCTTTCCTAGCGGGGGGGTCGCCGGGGAGCTGTTTTTT
CASSFPSGGVAGELFF
>TRBV19|TRBJ2-7|-|few
TGTGCCAGTAGTGAGCAGGGGACCTACGAGCAGTACTTC
CASSEQGTYEQYF
>TRBV5-5|TRBJ2-4|-|-
TGTGCCAGCAGCCTGGGGACGGAATTAGCCAAAAACATTCAGTACTTC
CASSLGTELAKNIQYF
>TRBV4-2|TRBJ1-2|-|few
TGTGCCAGCAGCCAAGATGACGGCTATGGCTACACCTTC
CASSQDDGYGYTF
>TRBV7-8|TRBJ2-7|-|-
TGTGCCAGCAGCTTAGGCCAGGGTAGAGGTAGCTACGAGCAGTACTTC
CASSLGQGRGSYEQYF
>TRBV3-1/TRBV3-2|TRBJ1-2|TRBD1|-
TGTGCCAGCAGTTTTCCGGGACAGGGGTTGGGAGGCTACACCTTC
CASSFPGQGLGGYTF
>TRBV9|TRBJ2-2|-|-
TGTGCCAGCAGCAGGACACCTAACGCGAACACCGGGGAGCTGTTTTTT
CASSRTPNANTGELFF
>TRBV5-1|TRBJ1-1|TRBD1|-
TGCGCCAGCAGCACATTACAGGGGGCGGCTGAAGCTTTCTTT
CASSTLQGAAEAFF
>TRBV5-1|TRBJ1-6|-|-
TGCGCCAGCAGCCTACCCGGGGCCAGCCTCGGGGATTCACCCCTCCACTTT
CASSLPGASLGDSPLHF
>TRBV5-1|TRBJ1-4|TRBD1|-
TGCGCCAGCAGCTCCGACAGGGCGGGTGAAAAACTGTTTTTT
CASSSDRAGEKLFF
>TRBV12-3/TRBV12-4|TRBJ2-1|-|-
TGTGCCAGCAGTTTAGTTTCGATCCATGAGCAGTTCTTC
CASSLVSIHEQFF
>TRBV7-9|TRBJ1-4|-|-
TGTGCCAGCAGCTTAGACGGCGCAACTAATGAAAAACTGTTTTTT
CASSLDGATNEKLFF
>TRBV11-2|TRBJ1-6|-|-
TGTGCCAGCAGTTCAAGTCGACGGAACCTCCACTTT
CASSSSRRNLHF
>TRBV7-9|TRBJ2-7|-|once
TGTGCCAGCAGCTCAGACAGACAGCCTGACCCCTACGAGCAGTACTTC
CASSSDRQPDPYEQYF
>TRBV7-2|TRBJ2-2|-|-
TGTGCCAGCAGCTTCGTCTACACCGGGGAGCTGTTTTTT
CASSFVYTGELFF
>TRBV30|TRBJ1-6|-|-
TGTGCCTGGAGTGTCTACCTATCATCCTATAATTCACCCCTCCACTTT
CAWSVYLSSYNSPLHF
>TRBV7-2|TRBJ2-1|TRBD2|-
TGTGCCAGCAGTCCCGGACTAGCGGGAGTAGATGAGCAGTTCTTC
CASSPGLAGVDEQFF
>TRBV5-1|TRBJ1-1|TRBD1|few
TGCGCCAGCAGCTTCAATCTACCCGGGACAGGGAACACTGAAGCTTTCTTT
CASSFNLPGTGNTEAFF